These 31 T cell receptor beta chains were sequenced from one sample in a study of cytomegalovirus exposure and HLA in healthy donors. Data came from immunoSEQ multiplex PCR; TCRdb stores just in-frame clones and leaves some out. The sample holds just over 80,000 clones, around 96% seen once. Sequenced input: PBMCs. These receptors were collected from a woman in her late teens or twenties in good health and CMV-seronegative.

The chain combines TRBV28 with TRBJ1-5, with D uncertain. The germline V and J ends were trimmed by 7 bases and 7 bases, with 14 bases remaining between them. The CDR3 is 13 residues long. CDR1 MDHEN and CDR2 SYDVKM come from the germline V gene. The CDR3 sequence: CASTSRTGQPQHF. DNA for the CDR3: TGTGCCAGCACATCACGAACGGGGCAGCCCCAGCATTTT.

The gene calls are TRBV5-1 and TRBJ1-1, with TRBD1 matching over 10 bases. CDR3 length: 14 residues. V lost 0 bases and J lost 5; bases outside the gene matches: 1. Germline loops: CDR1 SGHRS, CDR2 YFSETQ. The CDR3: CASSLGQGATEAFF. The CDR3 DNA sequence: TGCGCCAGCAGCTTGGGACAGGGGGCAACTGAAGCTTTCTTT. The variable domain in full, with the rest retrieved from reference TRBV5-1 and TRBJ1-1, is KAGVTQTPRYLIKTRGQQVTLSCSPISGHRSVSWYQQTPGQGLQFLFEYFSETQRNKGNFPGRFSGRQFSNSRSEMNVSTLELGDSALYLCASSLGQGATEAFFGQGTRLTVV.

The V and J genes are TRBV4-2 and TRBJ2-1; 12 nucleotides agree with TRBD2. The CDR3 is 17 amino acids. V lost 1 base, J lost 8 bases, and 9 bases stayed unmatched. Germline V gene lookup returns CDR1 LGHNA and CDR2 YNFKEQ. The CDR3 nucleotides are TGTGCCAGCAGCCAAGGCTCTCTAGCGGGAGGGTACGATGAGCAGTTCTTC. Protein sequence: CASSQGSLAGGYDEQFF.

This clone was picked up one time. The rearrangement joins TRBV5-1 to TRBJ2-1; D not certain. The CDR3 is made up of 15 amino acids. The V gene's germline CDR1 is SGHRS and CDR2 YFSETQ. V lost 4 bases, J lost 1 base, and 12 bases lay in between. The CDR3 reads CASSPPSPSYNEQFF. In nucleotides, the CDR3 is TGCGCCAGCAGCCCCCCGTCCCCTTCCTACAATGAGCAGTTCTTC.

The chain couples TRBV7-9 to TRBJ1-4, with 7 bases that match TRBD1. CDR1 is SEHNR and CDR2 is FQNEAQ in the germline V gene (reference sequence). V trimming: 1 base; J trimming: 8 bases; junction bases outside the gene matches: 10. This CDR3 spans 16 amino acids. The CDR3 nucleotides read TGTGCCAGCAGCTTAGGTTCAGGGGGAGGAGGAGAAAAACTGTTTTTT. Its translation: CASSLGSGGGGEKLFF.

On this clone: Compared with germline, one end of the junction differs, possibly owing to a read error. V gene TRBV6-1 combines with J gene TRBJ1-3; tentatively, D is TRBD1 (6 bases). The CDR3 runs 15 residues. Germline CDR1 reads MNHNS; CDR2 reads SASEGT. Written as DNA, the CDR3 is TGTGTCAGCAGCGTTACAGGGAGCTCTGGAAACACCATATATTTT. Its translation: CVSSVTGSSGNTIYF.

This sequence joins TRBV7-9 and TRBJ2-7, with a tentative D call TRBD1 (6 bases). The ends were cut back, 6 bases at V and 2 bases at J, with 14 bases in the middle. There are 14 residues in the CDR3. Germline CDR1 reads SEHNR; CDR2 reads FQNEAQ (reference sequence). CDR3 nucleotides: TGTGCCAGCAGAAAACCGGGACAAACCTACGAGCAGTACTTC. Residues: CASRKPGQTYEQYF.

The chain couples TRBV28 to TRBJ2-2; 10 bases map to TRBD2. Germline CDR1 is MDHEN and CDR2 is SYDVKM. Trimming cost V 6 bases and J 7 bases; bases outside gene matches: 14. The CDR3 spans 17 residues. CDR3 sequence: CASRLSPSGSSGGELFF. CDR3 bases: TGTGCCAGCAGACTTTCTCCTAGCGGGAGTTCGGGCGGGGAGCTGTTTTTT.

The chain joins TRBV6-6 to TRBJ1-1; perhaps TRBD1 as D (6 bases). This CDR3 is built from 14 residues. Per germline, CDR1 MNHNY and CDR2 SVGAGI (reference sequence). V was trimmed by 6 bases and J by 3 bases, leaving 14 bases between them. The CDR3 loop reads CASSPTGFHTEAFF. The CDR3 DNA sequence: TGTGCCAGCAGCCCTACAGGGTTTCACACTGAAGCTTTCTTT.

This rearrangement joins TRBV5-1 to TRBJ2-1, with TRBD2 matching over 11 bases. Trimming took 4 bases from V and 8 from J; bases not matched to a gene: 8. The V gene's germline CDR1 is SGHRS and CDR2 YFSETQ. This CDR3 has 15 amino acids. Here the CDR3 reads CASSDLAGGGHEQFF. The CDR3 DNA follows: TGCGCCAGCAGCGACCTAGCGGGAGGAGGTCATGAGCAGTTCTTC.

This clone appeared once. The V and J genes are TRBV14 and TRBJ2-7; 11 bases fit TRBD1. This CDR3 is built from 15 residues. The V segment lost 1 base and the J segment 7 bases; nucleotides outside the gene matches: 6. Germline-derived CDR1 and CDR2 are SGHDN and FVKESK. The CDR3 coding sequence is TGTGCCAGCAGCCAAGTAGGACAGGGGGCCGGAGAGCAGTACTTC. Amino acids: CASSQVGQGAGEQYF.

The genes are TRBV5-1 and TRBJ2-3; 11 bases are shared with TRBD2. The V gene's germline CDR1 is SGHRS and CDR2 YFSETQ. The length of the CDR3 is 18 residues. V was clipped by 5 bases and J by 4 bases; unmatched bases: 15. The CDR3 is CASSGWTSGLGAPDTQYF. In DNA form, the CDR3 reads TGCGCCAGCAGTGGCTGGACTAGCGGGTTGGGGGCACCAGATACGCAGTATTTT.

CDR3 in DNA: TGTGCCAGCAGTTTGAGCCCTGTCTATGGCTACACCTTC. Translating gives CASSLSPVYGYTF. The V gene is TRBV27, the J gene TRBJ1-2; D call uncertain. Trimming left V 3 bases short and J 4 bases short, with 9 bases between. CDR1 is MNHEY, CDR2 SMNVEV, per germline (reference sequence). This CDR3 region has 13 residues.

This sequence joins TRBV6-1 and TRBJ2-4, with a weak D call TRBD2 (6 bases). This CDR3 spans 16 amino acids. Germline values: CDR1 MNHNS, CDR2 SASEGT. Trimming shortened V by 2 bases and J by 0 bases, and 11 bases separated the two germline ends. In DNA, the CDR3 is TGTGCCAGCAGTGAAACCGGAGGGCTAGCCAAAAACATTCAGTACTTC. Protein sequence: CASSETGGLAKNIQYF.

The chain joins TRBV13 to TRBJ2-2; 8 bases fit TRBD2. This CDR3 contains 13 residues. Germline CDR1 is PRHDT and CDR2 is FYEKMQ (reference sequence). The V and J ends lost 8 bases and 6 bases, in that order; junction bases with no gene match: 5. The CDR3 DNA follows: TGTGCCAGCCGGGAGGGACTTTCCGGGGAGCTGTTTTTT. Translation: CASREGLSGELFF.

The chain couples TRBV15 to TRBJ2-3; 15 nucleotides agree with TRBD2. The trim removed 0 bases at V and 6 bases at J, leaving 1 base unmatched. The CDR3 covers 16 residues. Germline CDR1 is LNHNV and CDR2 is YYDKDF (reference sequence). CDR3: CATSREGLAGGDTQYF. The CDR3 DNA reads as TGTGCCACCAGCAGAGAAGGACTAGCGGGGGGGGATACGCAGTATTTT.

The chain has TRBV6-6 and TRBJ1-2, with TRBD1 as a possible D gene (5 bases). The ends were cut back, 6 bases at V and 8 bases at J, with 16 bases in the middle. The CDR3 length is 13 residues. Germline V lookup: CDR1 MNHNY, CDR2 SVGAGI (reference sequence). CDR3 loop: CASSPKQERGYTF. DNA of the CDR3: TGTGCCAGCAGCCCTAAACAGGAACGGGGCTACACCTTC.

The chain carries TRBV7-9 and TRBJ2-7; D is unclear. Between the trimmed V and J ends, which lost 6 bases and 7 bases, there was a span of 25 bases. This CDR3 comprises 16 residues. Germline V gene lookup returns CDR1 SEHNR and CDR2 FQNEAQ (reference sequence). CDR3 sequence (DNA): TGTGCCAGCAGTCCTCCCCCGGCAACTCCCTTCGGGGAGCAGTACTTC. Translation gives CASSPPPATPFGEQYF.

The gene calls are TRBV18 and TRBJ1-2; D is possibly TRBD1 (5 bases). The CDR3 is made up of 15 amino acids. Germline V CDR1 and CDR2: KGHSH, LQKENI. V dropped 6 bases and J dropped 6 bases, with 20 bases sitting between them. The CDR3 region has the DNA TGTGCCAGCTCTTCCACCACCGGGGGATCGAATGGCTACACCTTC. This sequence encodes CASSSTTGGSNGYTF.

The chain combines TRBV7-2 with TRBJ2-1; 9 bases line up with TRBD2. This CDR3 region has 18 residues. The germline CDR1 and CDR2 sequences are SGHTA and FQGNSA. V lost 3 bases to trimming and J lost 0 bases; unmatched junction nucleotides: 9. Here the CDR3 reads CASSLRLAAGTSYNEQFF. The CDR3 nucleotides read TGTGCCAGCAGCTTGAGACTAGCGGCAGGAACCTCCTACAATGAGCAGTTCTTC.

The chain couples TRBV7-9 to TRBJ2-2; 9 bases match TRBD2. Germline V gives CDR1 SEHNR, CDR2 FQNEAQ (reference sequence). After removal of 0 bases from V and 4 bases from J, the junction contained 3 bases not matched to a gene. The CDR3 runs 16 residues. CDR3 nucleotide sequence: TGTGCCAGCAGCTTAGCAATAGCGGGAGTCACCGGGGAGCTGTTTTTT. Encoded protein: CASSLAIAGVTGELFF.

The V call is TRBV2, the J call TRBJ2-1, with D possibly being TRBD2 (6 bases). Germline loops: CDR1 SNHLY, CDR2 FYNNEI. V was trimmed by 6 bases and J by 2 bases, leaving 11 bases between them. The length of the CDR3 is 14 residues. The CDR3 DNA reads as TGTGCCAGCAGGCGGGGAGAAGCCTACAATGAGCAGTTCTTC. Translation: CASRRGEAYNEQFF.

In this sample, this clone turned up a few times. V is TRBV2 and J is TRBJ2-1; 10 bases align to TRBD2. Germline V gene sequence: CDR1 SNHLY, CDR2 FYNNEI. The junction had 7 bases not matched to a gene; V was cut back by 4 bases and J by 7 bases. The CDR3 totals 15 residues. CDR3 nucleotides: TGTGCCAGCAGTGCAGCGGGAGGGGGTTTGAATGAGCAGTTCTTC. Translating it yields CASSAAGGGLNEQFF.

The V call is TRBV30, the J call TRBJ1-2; D gene ambiguous. The CDR3 is 12 amino acids. The V and J ends lost 0 bases and 6 bases respectively, with 8 bases between them. From germline, CDR1 is GTSNPN and CDR2 SVGIG (reference sequence). DNA for the CDR3: TGTGCCTGGAGTGTTGCGGGAAATGGCTACACCTTC. Protein product: CAWSVAGNGYTF.

This clone has just one count. The chain is built from TRBV18 and TRBJ1-2; 7 positions agree with TRBD1. Trimming cost V 1 base and J 2 bases; bases outside gene matches: 1. The CDR3 sequence is 14 residues long. Germline values: CDR1 KGHSH, CDR2 LQKENI. The CDR3 nucleotides are TGTGCCAGCTCACCACTGGGACAGAACTATGGCTACACCTTC. It yields the protein CASSPLGQNYGYTF.

The chain joins TRBV10-1 to TRBJ1-1; maybe TRBD1 (5 bases). Germline lookup yields CDR1 WNHNN and CDR2 SYGVQD (reference sequence). The CDR3 totals 16 residues. V was shortened by 3 bases and J by 1 base, with 15 bases between the two germline ends. DNA for the CDR3: TGCGCCAGCAGTGATCAGGGAGGGACTCCGAACACTGAAGCTTTCTTT. Translating gives CASSDQGGTPNTEAFF.

About this clone itself: The junction departs from the called germline gene at one end, perhaps through a read error. This sequence joins TRBV28 and TRBJ1-4, with unresolved D. The CDR3 is 13 amino acids. CDR1 is MDHEN, CDR2 SYDVKM, per germline. This CDR3 is CASSFPRGEQLFF. The CDR3 nucleotides read TGTGCCAGCAGTTTTCCTCGAGGTGAACAACTGTTTTTT.

The chain carries TRBV4-1 and TRBJ2-5; D might be TRBD2 (6 bases). V lost 0 bases and J 2 bases, leaving 7 bases between the germline ends. Germline assignment: CDR1 MGHRA and CDR2 YSYEKL. The CDR3 loop spans 14 amino acids. For the CDR3, the DNA is TGCGCCAGCAGCCAAGAACGGGGGCAAGAGACCCAGTACTTC. This translates into CASSQERGQETQYF.

The V call is TRBV6-6, the J call TRBJ2-7; 9 nucleotides align to TRBD1. The CDR3 is 16 residues long. Trimming removed 6 bases from V and 3 bases from J; junction bases left unmatched: 12. The V gene's germline CDR1 is MNHNY and CDR2 SVGAGI (reference sequence). Written as DNA, the CDR3 is TGTGCCAGCAGCAAACCGGGACAGGGTGATTTCTACGAGCAGTACTTC. It encodes CASSKPGQGDFYEQYF.

This clone was counted once. This chain joins TRBV5-8 and TRBJ2-5; weak D call: TRBD2 (6 bases). Germline CDR1 SGHTS, CDR2 YDEGEE. Trimming removed 1 base at V and 14 bases at J, with 24 bases between. There are 15 residues in the CDR3. Here the CDR3 reads CASSLWGENGGGPYF. The CDR3 coding sequence is TGTGCCAGCAGCTTGTGGGGGGAGAACGGCGGCGGCCCATACTTC. Together with reference TRBV5-8 and TRBJ2-5, the CDR3 gives the full variable domain: EAGVTQSPTHLIKTRGQQATLRCSPISGHTSVYWYQQALGLGLQFLLWYDEGEERNRGNFPPRFSGRQFPNYSSELNVNALELEDSALYLCASSLWGENGGGPYFGPGTRLLVL.

V gene TRBV19 combines with J gene TRBJ2-7; 8 positions agree with TRBD1. The CDR3 has 15 amino acids. V trimming: 4 bases; J trimming: 4 bases; junction bases outside the gene matches: 9. Germline V lookup: CDR1 LNHDA, CDR2 SQIVND (reference sequence). The CDR3, as DNA: TGTGCCAGTAGTAAAGGACAGGGATTTTTTTACGAGCAGTACTTC. Protein: CASSKGQGFFYEQYF. Full variable domain (rest looked up from reference TRBV19 and TRBJ2-7): DGGITQSPKYLFRKEGQNVTLSCEQNLNHDAMYWYRQDPGQGLRLIYYSQIVNDFQKGDIAEGYSVSREKKESFPLTVTSAQKNPTAFYLCASSKGQGFFYEQYFGPGTRLTVT.